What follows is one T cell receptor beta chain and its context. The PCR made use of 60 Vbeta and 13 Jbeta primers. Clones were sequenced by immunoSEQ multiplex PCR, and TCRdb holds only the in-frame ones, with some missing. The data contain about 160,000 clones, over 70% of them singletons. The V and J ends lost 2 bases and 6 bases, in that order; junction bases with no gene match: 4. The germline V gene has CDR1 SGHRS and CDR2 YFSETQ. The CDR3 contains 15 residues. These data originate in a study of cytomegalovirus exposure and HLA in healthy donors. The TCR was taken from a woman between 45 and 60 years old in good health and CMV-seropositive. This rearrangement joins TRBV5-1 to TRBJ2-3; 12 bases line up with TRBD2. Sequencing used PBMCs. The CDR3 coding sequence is TGCGCCAGCAGCTTACTAGCGGGGGGTGCTGATACGCAGTATTTT. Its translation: CASSLLAGGADTQYF.